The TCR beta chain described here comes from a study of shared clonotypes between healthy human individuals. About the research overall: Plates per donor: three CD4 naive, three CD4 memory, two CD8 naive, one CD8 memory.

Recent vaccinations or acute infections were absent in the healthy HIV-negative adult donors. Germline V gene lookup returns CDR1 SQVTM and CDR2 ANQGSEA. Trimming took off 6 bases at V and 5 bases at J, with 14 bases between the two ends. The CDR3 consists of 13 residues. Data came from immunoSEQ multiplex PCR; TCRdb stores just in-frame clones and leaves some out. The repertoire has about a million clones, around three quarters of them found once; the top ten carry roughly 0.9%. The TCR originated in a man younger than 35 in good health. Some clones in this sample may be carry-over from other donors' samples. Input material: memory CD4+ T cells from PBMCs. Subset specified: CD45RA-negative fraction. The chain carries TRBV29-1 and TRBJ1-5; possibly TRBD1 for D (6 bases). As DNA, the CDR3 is TGCAGCGTGGAACAGGGATTCGATCAGCCCCAGCATTTT. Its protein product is CSVEQGFDQPQHF.